One and the same sample provided the 21 T cell receptor beta chains below, sequenced in a study of OX40 agonist ivuxolimab in advanced cancers. The data were produced by immunoSEQ multiplex PCR, yet TCRdb's version contains in-frame clones alone and is incomplete. This table holds some 100,000 clones, approximately 80% found once. The source material was CD4+ or CD8+ T cells sorted from blood, sampled in a trial of the OX40 agonist ivuxolimab. The origin of the receptors is an adult with an advanced solid tumor such as melanoma, head and neck, liver or kidney cancer.

CDR3 bases: TGTGCCAGCAGCTTGCAGTATGAGCAGTTCTTC. It translates to CASSLQYEQFF. This chain joins TRBV5-4 and TRBJ2-1; D gene unclear. The ends were cut back, 1 base at V and 8 bases at J, with 4 bases in the middle. From germline, CDR1 is SGHNT and CDR2 YYREEE (reference sequence). The CDR3 extends over 11 amino acids.

This clone occurred a few times. The J gene is TRBJ1-2, the V gene TRBV29-1, with D possibly being TRBD1 (6 bases). The ends were cut back, 6 bases at V and 5 bases at J, with 10 bases in the middle. Germline-derived CDR1 and CDR2 are SQVTM and ANQGSEA. There are 11 residues in the CDR3. For the CDR3, the DNA is TGCAGCGTCGCGACAGGATATGGCTACACCTTC. Its translation: CSVATGYGYTF.

V usage is TRBV19 and J usage is TRBJ2-5, with TRBD1 matching over 8 bases. This CDR3 has 15 residues. V dropped 3 bases and J dropped 4; count of bases not matched to a gene: 7. Germline CDR1 reads LNHDA; CDR2 reads SQIVND (reference sequence). CDR3 DNA: TGTGCCAGTAGTATTCCATTACAGGGGGGAGAGACCCAGTACTTC. Its protein is CASSIPLQGGETQYF.

This rearrangement joins TRBV7-7 to TRBJ2-3; tentatively, D is TRBD1 (6 bases). The V gene lost 3 bases and the J gene lost 0 bases, with 7 bases spanning the gap. Germline V gene sequence: CDR1 SSHAT, CDR2 FNYEAQ (reference sequence). This CDR3 region has 14 residues. The CDR3 region has the DNA TGTGCCAGCAGCTTCAGGGGAAGCACAGATACGCAGTATTTT. The encoded protein is CASSFRGSTDTQYF.

The rearrangement links TRBV18 to TRBJ2-7; D remains unclear. Trimming removed 3 bases from V and 2 bases from J, with 5 bases in between. Germline assignment: CDR1 KGHSH and CDR2 LQKENI. The CDR3 length is 12 residues. This CDR3 is CASSPATYEQYF. CDR3 sequence (DNA): TGTGCCAGCTCACCGGCAACCTACGAGCAGTACTTC. The full variable domain, completed using reference TRBV18 and TRBJ2-7, is NAGVMQNPRHLVRRRGQEARLRCSPMKGHSHVYWYRQLPEEGLKFMVYLQKENIIDESGMPKERFSAEFPKEGPSILRIQQVVRGDSAAYFCASSPATYEQYFGPGTRLTVT.

Here the CDR3 reads CASSWRDATNEKLFF. For the CDR3, the DNA is TGCGCCAGCAGCTGGAGAGATGCAACTAATGAAAAACTGTTTTTT. The chain recombines TRBV5-1 with TRBJ1-4, with no clear D. The germline CDR1 and CDR2 sequences are SGHRS and YFSETQ. With 3 bases removed from V and 0 bases from J, the gap between germline ends came to 9 bases. The CDR3 loop spans 15 amino acids. The variable domain in full, completed from reference TRBV5-1 and TRBJ1-4, reads KAGVTQTPRYLIKTRGQQVTLSCSPISGHRSVSWYQQTPGQGLQFLFEYFSETQRNKGNFPGRFSGRQFSNSRSEMNVSTLELGDSALYLCASSWRDATNEKLFFGSGTQLSVL.

The J gene is TRBJ2-1, the V gene TRBV29-1, with 12 bases that match TRBD1. The CDR3 contains 14 residues. V was clipped by 5 bases and J by 5 bases; unmatched bases: 4. Per the germline V gene, CDR1 is SQVTM and CDR2 is ANQGSEA. The CDR3 protein is CSVRDRGPHNEQFF. CDR3 sequence (DNA): TGCAGCGTTAGGGACAGGGGGCCGCACAATGAGCAGTTCTTC.

This chain connects TRBV9 to TRBJ1-6, with 7 bases aligning to TRBD1. From germline, CDR1 is SGDLS and CDR2 YYNGEE. V dropped 5 bases and J dropped 5; count of bases not matched to a gene: 4. CDR3 size: 14 residues. CDR3 DNA: TGTGCCAGCAGTTCGGGACAGCATAATTCACCCCTCCACTTT. Translating gives CASSSGQHNSPLHF.

This chain uses TRBV10-3 with TRBJ2-2, with 8 bases aligning to TRBD1. The CDR3 covers 16 residues. V gave up 10 bases and J gave up 5 bases; unmatched junction bases: 15. Germline V CDR1 and CDR2: ENHRY, SYGVKD. CDR3: CASLPVTGGRTGELFF. The CDR3 DNA follows: TGTGCCAGTCTCCCGGTTACAGGGGGAAGGACCGGGGAGCTGTTTTTT.

The chain combines TRBV30 with TRBJ1-6; 7 nucleotides match TRBD1. Germline V gene sequence: CDR1 GTSNPN, CDR2 SVGIG (reference sequence). The CDR3 consists of 15 residues. After removal of 5 bases from V and 0 bases from J, the junction contained 4 bases not matched to a gene. The CDR3 sequence: CAWRTGSSYNSPLHF. The CDR3 nucleotides read TGTGCCTGGCGGACAGGCAGCTCCTATAATTCACCCCTCCACTTT.

The J gene is TRBJ2-3, the V gene TRBV11-3; D may be TRBD1 (6 bases). CDR1 is SGHNT, CDR2 YENEEA, per germline. The CDR3 has 14 residues. The V end was cut by 5 bases, the J end by 4 bases, with 13 bases between. This CDR3 reads CASSLGAVSDTQYF. The CDR3 DNA sequence: TGTGCCAGCAGCCTGGGGGCGGTCTCAGATACGCAGTATTTT. The full variable domain, in which reference TRBV11-3 and TRBJ2-3 provide the parts outside the CDR3, is EAGVVQSPRYKIIEKKQPVAFWCNPISGHNTLYWYLQNLGQGPELLIRYENEEAVDDSQLPKDRFSAERLKGVDSTLKIQPAELGDSAVYLCASSLGAVSDTQYFGPGTRLTVL.

The CDR3, as DNA: TGTGCCAGCAGCCCTCCCGGACTAGCCGTCAATGAGCAGTTCTTC. Its protein product is CASSPPGLAVNEQFF. The J gene is TRBJ2-1, the V gene TRBV7-2; 8 positions match TRBD2. Germline CDR1 is SGHTA and CDR2 is FQGNSA. This CDR3 has 15 amino acids. V shed 5 bases, J shed 6 bases, and the junction held 9 bases outside the gene matches. Complete variable domain (other parts from reference TRBV7-2 and TRBJ2-1): GAGVSQSPSNKVTEKGKDVELRCDPISGHTALYWYRQSLGQGLEFLIYFQGNSAPDKSGLPSDRFSAERTGGSVSTLTIQRTQQEDSAVYLCASSPPGLAVNEQFFGPGTRLTVL.

The V gene is TRBV7-9, the J gene TRBJ2-5; TRBD1 is a possible D gene (6 bases). Trimming took 3 bases from V and 2 from J, leaving 16 bases between them. The CDR3 runs to 16 residues. CDR1 and CDR2 from the germline V gene are SEHNR and FQNEAQ (reference sequence). CDR3 loop: CASSLNRALFQETQYF. CDR3 DNA sequence: TGTGCCAGCAGCTTGAACAGGGCTTTGTTTCAAGAGACCCAGTACTTC.

The chain uses TRBV7-9 and TRBJ2-3; TRBD1 agrees at 7 bases. The CDR3 has 16 residues. Germline lookup yields CDR1 SEHNR and CDR2 FQNEAQ (reference sequence). J lost 3 bases, V lost 3 bases, and 9 bases had no gene match. CDR3 loop: CASSFWGDRETDTQYF. The CDR3 DNA sequence: TGTGCCAGCAGCTTTTGGGGCGACAGGGAAACAGATACGCAGTATTTT.

This chain links TRBV5-5 with TRBJ2-2; 7 bases match TRBD1. The germline V gene encodes CDR1 SGHKS and CDR2 YYEKEE (reference sequence). The CDR3 totals 13 residues. V shed 4 bases and J 6 bases; nucleotides not matched to a gene: 3. The CDR3 loop reads CASSLQGAGELFF. CDR3 coding DNA: TGTGCCAGCAGCCTTCAGGGGGCCGGGGAGCTGTTTTTT.

The table lists this clone with a count of one. V is TRBV15 and J is TRBJ2-5; 10 bases agree with TRBD2. CDR1 and CDR2 from the germline V gene are LNHNV and YYDKDF (reference sequence). Trimming took 0 bases from V and 0 from J; bases not matched to a gene: 7. There are 18 residues in the CDR3. The CDR3: CATSRESLAGGNQETQYF. Here the CDR3 DNA reads TGTGCCACCAGCAGAGAGTCGTTAGCGGGGGGTAACCAAGAGACCCAGTACTTC.

The rearrangement uses TRBV11-2 and TRBJ1-3; D uncertain. The V end was cut by 0 bases, the J end by 13 bases, with 10 bases between. The CDR3 runs to 12 residues. Germline CDR1 and CDR2: SGHAT and FQNNGV. The chain's CDR3 is CASSLDPWQIYF. CDR3 in DNA: TGTGCCAGCAGCTTAGATCCTTGGCAAATATATTTT.

This rearrangement joins TRBV2 to TRBJ1-1; D unresolved. Germline CDR1 is SNHLY and CDR2 is FYNNEI. V was trimmed by 8 bases and J by 4 bases, leaving 14 bases between them. The CDR3 loop spans 13 amino acids. The CDR3 here is CASRDREATEAFF. For the CDR3, the DNA is TGTGCCAGCCGAGACCGGGAAGCCACTGAAGCTTTCTTT.

The chain recombines TRBV7-6 with TRBJ2-3; TRBD1 is a possible D gene (5 bases). Trimming removed 0 bases at V and 6 bases at J, with 7 bases between. The CDR3 contains 13 residues. CDR1 and CDR2 (germline): SGHVS, FNYEAQ. In nucleotides, the CDR3 is TGTGCCAGCAGCTTAGCCAGGGTGGATACGCAGTATTTT. This translates into CASSLARVDTQYF.

This clone was seen more than once but under ten times. The rearrangement links TRBV10-3 to TRBJ2-2; a weak D match, TRBD2 (5 bases). The length of the CDR3 is 15 residues. V was shortened by 2 bases and J by 5 bases, with 12 bases between the two germline ends. Germline V gene lookup returns CDR1 ENHRY and CDR2 SYGVKD. The CDR3 reads CAISEADRGTGELFF. The CDR3 nucleotides are TGTGCCATCAGTGAGGCGGACCGAGGGACCGGGGAGCTGTTTTTT.

This chain joins TRBV30 and TRBJ2-7; tentatively, D is TRBD1 or TRBD2 (6 bases each). The V end lost 2 bases, the J end lost 5 bases, and 10 bases lay between the germline ends. CDR3 length equals 12 residues. CDR1 is GTSNPN and CDR2 is SVGIG in the germline V gene (reference sequence). CDR3 DNA: TGTGCCTGGAGTAGGGGGGTCCACGAGCAGTACTTC. Encoded protein: CAWSRGVHEQYF. Filled out from reference TRBV30 and TRBJ2-7, the complete variable domain reads SQTIHQWPATLVQPVGSPLSLECTVEGTSNPNLYWYRQAAGRGLQLLFYSVGIGQISSEVPQNLSASRPQDRQFILSSKKLLLSDSGFYLCAWSRGVHEQYFGPGTRLTVT.